These 11 T cell receptor beta chains originate from one sample sequenced in a study of blood T cell repertoires in COVID-19. The protocol was immunoSEQ multiplex PCR, while the TCRdb copy is restricted to in-frame clones and leaves out a portion. This repertoire shows more than 95,000 clones, around 88% found once; its top ten account for about 3.2%. Sequencing was carried out using peripheral blood. The origin of the receptors is a human donor in a cohort sampled during active COVID-19.

The V call is TRBV29-1, the J call TRBJ2-7; 8 bases are shared with TRBD1. V gave up 7 bases and J gave up 0 bases; unmatched junction bases: 14. This CDR3 is built from 16 residues. The germline gives CDR1 SQVTM, CDR2 ANQGSEA. CDR3 coding DNA: TGCAGCGCTGGTCTGACTTGGGGACAGGCCTCCTACGAGCAGTACTTC. This gives the protein CSAGLTWGQASYEQYF.

This clone was detected only once. V is TRBV29-1 and J is TRBJ2-7; 7 nucleotides line up with TRBD1. The CDR3 is made up of 13 amino acids. With V trimmed by 7 bases and J by 5 bases, 11 bases remained unmatched. Germline V gives CDR1 SQVTM, CDR2 ANQGSEA. The CDR3 DNA is TGCAGCGGGTTGGGACAGTGGGGCCACGAGCAGTACTTC. This gives the protein CSGLGQWGHEQYF.

The CDR3 reads CASSLGGDGYNEQFF. CDR3 DNA: TGTGCCAGCAGCTTAGGGGGGGACGGATACAATGAGCAGTTCTTC. V gene TRBV7-8 combines with J gene TRBJ2-1, with D maybe TRBD2 (6 bases). Germline V gene lookup returns CDR1 SGHVS and CDR2 FQNEAQ. Trimming left V 1 base short and J 4 bases short, with 11 bases between. There are 15 residues in the CDR3. The whole variable domain, filled in from reference TRBV7-8 and TRBJ2-1, reads GAGVSQSPRYKVAKRGQDVALRCDPISGHVSLFWYQQALGQGPEFLTYFQNEAQLDKSGLPSDRFFAERPEGSVSTLKIQRTQQEDSAVYLCASSLGGDGYNEQFFGPGTRLTVL.

The CDR3: CASSVAGSTDTQYF. CDR3 nucleotide sequence: TGTGCCAGCAGCGTAGCAGGATCCACAGATACGCAGTATTTT. This chain connects TRBV9 to TRBJ2-3; D is undetermined. Germline V CDR1 and CDR2: SGDLS, YYNGEE. V was trimmed by 0 bases and J by 2 bases, leaving 7 bases between them. This CDR3 spans 14 amino acids.

The chain combines TRBV15 with TRBJ2-3, with TRBD2 as a possible D gene (6 bases). The CDR3 runs to 14 residues. V lost 6 bases to trimming and J lost 5 bases, with 15 bases between them. The germline V gene encodes CDR1 LNHNV and CDR2 YYDKDF (reference sequence). The CDR3 spells CATSSASVIDTQYF. DNA of the CDR3: TGTGCCACCAGTTCAGCTAGCGTTATAGATACGCAGTATTTT.

J is TRBJ2-7 and V is TRBV7-2; D is possibly TRBD2 (6 bases). Germline CDR1 and CDR2: SGHTA and FQGNSA. The CDR3 contains 14 residues. V was cut by 5 bases and J by 9 bases, with 20 bases left in between. In DNA, the CDR3 is TGTGCCAGCAGCACACCGGGACTCCTTACCGGGCAGTACTTC. Amino acid sequence: CASSTPGLLTGQYF.

This clone was seen once. V usage is TRBV5-1 and J usage is TRBJ2-4; 7 nucleotides line up with TRBD1. The V segment lost 4 bases and the J segment 1 base; nucleotides outside the gene matches: 11. The CDR3 loop spans 17 amino acids. The germline V gene has CDR1 SGHRS and CDR2 YFSETQ. The CDR3 DNA is TGCGCCAGCAGCCAAAAAGGGACAGTCTGGGCCAAAAACATTCAGTACTTC. Translated, it gives CASSQKGTVWAKNIQYF.

This rearrangement joins TRBV7-9 to TRBJ1-2; the D is unclear. This CDR3 has 14 amino acids. Germline V gene data show CDR1 as SEHNR and CDR2 as FQNEAQ (reference sequence). Trimming took off 2 bases at V and 0 bases at J, with 7 bases between the two ends. CDR3 DNA sequence: TGTGCCAGCAGCTTAATCATTGCTAACTATGGCTACACCTTC. This encodes CASSLIIANYGYTF.

This chain connects TRBV7-9 to TRBJ1-4; D may be TRBD1 (6 bases). This CDR3 contains 15 residues. Germline V CDR1 and CDR2: SEHNR, FQNEAQ (reference sequence). V was clipped by 6 bases and J by 3 bases, with 14 bases between them. The CDR3 DNA reads TGTGCCAGCAGGTACTCAGGGGCTCCTAATGAAAAACTGTTTTTT. This sequence encodes CASRYSGAPNEKLFF.

The V and J genes are TRBV5-1 and TRBJ2-1; no reliable D call. Germline values: CDR1 SGHRS, CDR2 YFSETQ. This CDR3 spans 15 amino acids. V lost 0 bases and J 4 bases, leaving 11 bases between the germline ends. CDR3 nucleotide sequence: TGCGCCAGCAGCTTGGACCAACCCGGGTACAATGAGCAGTTCTTC. Translated: CASSLDQPGYNEQFF. Combining the CDR3 with reference TRBV5-1 and TRBJ2-1 gives the whole variable domain KAGVTQTPRYLIKTRGQQVTLSCSPISGHRSVSWYQQTPGQGLQFLFEYFSETQRNKGNFPGRFSGRQFSNSRSEMNVSTLELGDSALYLCASSLDQPGYNEQFFGPGTRLTVL.

The rearrangement joins TRBV6-4 to TRBJ2-5, with D possibly being TRBD2 (6 bases). Germline V gene data show CDR1 as MRHNA and CDR2 as SNTAGT. V shed 0 bases and J shed 2 bases, with 16 bases lying between them. The CDR3 is 17 residues long. The CDR3 spells CASSDSTGGVDQETQYF. CDR3 DNA: TGTGCCAGCAGTGACTCGACTGGCGGGGTAGATCAAGAGACCCAGTACTTC.